This TCR beta chain was captured by sequencing in a study of blood T cell repertoires in COVID-19. Study summary: The samples span acute and convalescent COVID-19 from the United States, Italy and Spain.

The CDR3 spans 14 residues. In germline, CDR1 is SGHDT, CDR2 YYEEEE. V was shortened by 2 bases and J by 10 bases, with 13 bases between the two germline ends. Clones were sequenced by immunoSEQ multiplex PCR, and TCRdb holds only the in-frame ones, with some missing. Here the sample spans approximately 250,000 clones, 88% being singletons. Individuals drawn from 24 US areas were about 18 to 95 years old. The chain links TRBV5-6 to TRBJ1-6; TRBD1 is a possible D gene (5 bases). The sequence came from a woman aged 40 to 49 with acute COVID-19. The sequenced material came from PBMCs or T cells enriched from blood (not recorded which). DNA for the CDR3: TGTGCCAGCAGCTTAAGGTGGAGGGGCTCACCCCTCCACTTT. Its translation is CASSLRWRGSPLHF. The full variable domain, in which reference TRBV5-6 and TRBJ1-6 provide the parts outside the CDR3, is DAGVTQSPTHLIKTRGQQVTLRCSPKSGHDTVSWYQQALGQGPQFIFQYYEEEERQRGNFPDRFSGHQFPNYSSELNVNALLLGDSALYLCASSLRWRGSPLHFGNGTRLTVT.